These 24 T cell receptor beta chains share one sample of origin, sequenced in a study of T cells in Graves' hyperthyroidism and ophthalmopathy. Template material for amplifying TCR beta CDR3 regions consisted of RNA transcripts. A first-round RT-PCR of the TCR CDR3 used the HTBI primer set. MiXCR, applied by TCRdb to the multiplex PCR reads, yields one record per CDR3 protein. The table records about 640,000 distinct CDR3 sequences, more than 12% of them present only once. The specimen was blood. These receptors were obtained from a woman between 50 and 59 years old with Graves' ophthalmopathy.

This clonotype was picked up many times. The CDR3 bases are TGTGCCAGCAGTAGGGACAGAATGAACACCGGGGAGCTGTTTTTT. Translated: CASSRDRMNTGELFF. V and J are TRBV12-3 or TRBV12-4 and TRBJ2-2; the match to TRBD1 covers 7 bases. Trimming cost V 5 bases and J 1 base; bases outside gene matches: 4. There are 15 residues in the CDR3.

In the case of this clonotype: This may be a read error, as it is one base from a much larger clone. The V and J genes are TRBV20-1 and TRBJ2-1; D may be TRBD2 (6 bases). This CDR3 is built from 14 residues. In germline, CDR1 is DFQATT, CDR2 SNEGSKA (reference sequence). Trimming removed 4 bases at V and 8 bases at J, with 18 bases between. This chain's CDR3 is CSATIGLNLDEQFF. CDR3 DNA: TGCAGTGCTACCATTGGACTAAATTTGGATGAGCAGTTCTTC.

On this clonotype itself: At one end, the junction sequence differs from germline, possibly due to a read error. The genes are TRBV19 and TRBJ1-1; 10 bases agree with TRBD1. The CDR3 runs to 16 residues. Germline values: CDR1 LNHDA, CDR2 SQIVND (reference sequence). In nucleotides, the CDR3 is TGTGCCAGTAGTAAGGGCAGGGACAGGGGATGGACTGAAGCTCTCTTT. The encoded protein is CASSKGRDRGWTEALF. The variable domain in full, completed from reference TRBV19 and TRBJ1-1, reads DGGITQSPKYLFRKEGQNVTLSCEQNLNHDAMYWYRQDPGQGLRLIYYSQIVNDFQKGDIAEGYSVSREKKESFPLTVTSAQKNPTAFYLCASSKGRDRGWTEALFGQGTRLTVV.

This clonotype was seen at least ten times. CDR3 loop: CSARVVASGELFF. Written as DNA, the CDR3 is TGCAGTGCTAGAGTCGTAGCGAGCGGGGAGCTGTTTTTT. The chain recombines TRBV20-1 with TRBJ2-2; D is possibly TRBD2 (5 bases). CDR1 is DFQATT and CDR2 is SNEGSKA in the germline V gene (reference sequence). The CDR3 contains 13 residues. Deletions cut 1 base from V and 7 bases from J, with 10 bases between.

In its sample, this clonotype was seen many times. The genes are TRBV20-1 and TRBJ2-2; D not certain. V shed 3 bases and J shed 5 bases, with 10 bases lying between them. This CDR3 is built from 13 residues. Germline CDR1 is DFQATT and CDR2 is SNEGSKA (reference sequence). The CDR3 DNA reads TGCAGTGCTAGGCTGGCTGGTACCGGGGAGCTGTTTTTT. Translation gives CSARLAGTGELFF.

At least ten counts were recorded for this clonotype. The chain carries TRBV7-9 and TRBJ2-7; 7 bases map to TRBD2. After removal of 2 bases from V and 1 base from J, the junction contained 11 bases not matched to a gene. CDR3 length: 17 residues. Germline V lookup: CDR1 SEHNR, CDR2 FQNEAQ (reference sequence). The CDR3 loop is CASSLPRGGTLSYEQYF. The CDR3 DNA reads TGTGCCAGCAGCTTACCTAGGGGAGGGACTCTATCCTACGAGCAGTACTTC. The variable domain in full, with the rest retrieved from reference TRBV7-9 and TRBJ2-7, is DTGVSQNPRHKITKRGQNVTFRCDPISEHNRLYWYRQTLGQGPEFLTYFQNEAQLEKSRLLSDRFSAERPKGSFSTLEIQRTEQGDSAMYLCASSLPRGGTLSYEQYFGPGTRLTVT.

This clonotype was recorded at least ten times. V usage is TRBV7-2 and J usage is TRBJ2-2; 12 positions agree with TRBD2. Germline V gene sequence: CDR1 SGHTA, CDR2 FQGNSA. Losses at the gene ends were 4 bases for V and 6 bases for J; bases not matched to a gene: 9. The CDR3 is 17 residues long. CDR3 sequence (DNA): TGTGCCAGCAGCTCCCATGGACTAGCGGGGAGGGCCGGGGAGCTGTTTTTT. It yields the protein CASSSHGLAGRAGELFF.

The table lists this clonotype with many counts. The chain employs TRBV28 and TRBJ2-3; 7 nucleotides agree with TRBD1. Unmatched junction bases numbered 1, after V lost 3 bases and J lost 4 bases. Germline V CDR1 and CDR2: MDHEN, SYDVKM. CDR3 length: 13 amino acids. CDR3 coding DNA: TGTGCCAGCAGTTTGACAGGGCCAGATACGCAGTATTTT. Protein sequence: CASSLTGPDTQYF.

The chain couples TRBV5-4 to TRBJ1-1, with TRBD1 matching over 7 bases. Losses at the gene ends were 3 bases for V and 7 bases for J; bases not matched to a gene: 12. The CDR3 spans 15 residues. The germline CDR1 and CDR2 sequences are SGHNT and YYREEE (reference sequence). The CDR3 is CASSSKTEGAVEAFF. The CDR3 DNA follows: TGTGCCAGCAGCTCCAAAACGGAGGGGGCTGTTGAAGCTTTCTTT. The full variable domain, completed using reference TRBV5-4 and TRBJ1-1, is ETGVTQSPTHLIKTRGQQVTLRCSSQSGHNTVSWYQQALGQGPQFIFQYYREEENGRGNFPPRFSGLQFPNYSSELNVNALELDDSALYLCASSSKTEGAVEAFFGQGTRLTVV.

This clonotype appeared a few times. The chain recombines TRBV12-3 or TRBV12-4 with TRBJ1-1; D remains ambiguous. There are 12 residues in the CDR3. V dropped 6 bases and J dropped 11 bases, with 16 bases sitting between them. As DNA, the CDR3 is TGTGCCAGCAGCCTCCTCCCCCTCGCGGCTTTCTTT. It is translated as CASSLLPLAAFF.

This clonotype was seen more than once but under ten times. The rearrangement uses TRBV20-1 and TRBJ2-1, with 7 bases aligning to TRBD2. This CDR3 is built from 16 residues. The germline V gene encodes CDR1 DFQATT and CDR2 SNEGSKA (reference sequence). Trimming at V came to 2 bases and at J to 0 bases, leaving 7 bases not matched to a gene. The CDR3 sequence: CSARTSAGLSYNEQFF. The DNA of the CDR3 is TGCAGTGCTAGAACTAGCGCGGGCCTCTCCTACAATGAGCAGTTCTTC.

Many counts were recorded for this clonotype. CDR3 coding DNA: TGTGCCTGGAGTGTAGGGACTAGTTACGAGCAGTACTTC. Translated, it gives CAWSVGTSYEQYF. The chain uses TRBV30 and TRBJ2-7; 8 bases map to TRBD2. From germline, CDR1 is GTSNPN and CDR2 SVGIG (reference sequence). There are 13 residues in the CDR3. V shed 0 bases and J 4 bases; nucleotides not matched to a gene: 2. The full variable domain, with the rest looked up from reference TRBV30 and TRBJ2-7, is SQTIHQWPATLVQPVGSPLSLECTVEGTSNPNLYWYRQAAGRGLQLLFYSVGIGQISSEVPQNLSASRPQDRQFILSSKKLLLSDSGFYLCAWSVGTSYEQYFGPGTRLTVT.

This clonotype came up once. The rearrangement uses TRBV11-3 and TRBJ1-2; 7 positions agree with TRBD1. V lost 5 bases to trimming and J lost 4 bases; unmatched junction nucleotides: 7. Germline CDR1 is SGHNT and CDR2 is YENEEA. The CDR3 spans 14 residues. The CDR3 DNA reads TGTGCCAGCAGCGGGGACAGCTCGTTCTATGGCTACACCTTC. Translating gives CASSGDSSFYGYTF. Full variable domain (outside the CDR3, taken from reference TRBV11-3 and TRBJ1-2): EAGVVQSPRYKIIEKKQPVAFWCNPISGHNTLYWYLQNLGQGPELLIRYENEEAVDDSQLPKDRFSAERLKGVDSTLKIQPAELGDSAVYLCASSGDSSFYGYTFGSGTRLTVV.

Ten or more counts support this clonotype. The rearrangement links TRBV28 to TRBJ1-4, with no clear D. With 8 bases removed from V and 0 bases from J, the gap between germline ends came to 7 bases. Germline V lookup: CDR1 MDHEN, CDR2 SYDVKM. The CDR3 totals 13 residues. The CDR3 DNA sequence: TGTGCCAGCCGTTATGCAACTAATGAAAAACTGTTTTTT. Translated, it gives CASRYATNEKLFF.

This clonotype was detected many times. The V and J genes are TRBV7-2 and TRBJ1-5, with 7 positions matching TRBD1. CDR3 length: 15 residues. Germline trimming cut 1 base from V and 7 bases from J; bases unmatched to any gene: 7. Germline lookup yields CDR1 SGHTA and CDR2 FQGNSA. The CDR3 sequence: CASSLDAGGGQPQHF. The DNA for the CDR3 is TGTGCCAGCAGCTTAGATGCAGGGGGGGGCCAGCCCCAGCATTTT.

The sample holds a few counts of this clonotype. DNA for the CDR3: TGCGCCAGCAGCCAAGGATTGATGGTTAGTTCACCCCTCCACTTT. This encodes CASSQGLMVSSPLHF. The chain combines TRBV4-3 with TRBJ1-6; D call uncertain. CDR1 is LGHNA, CDR2 YSLEER, per germline. V lost 1 base and J lost 9, with 13 bases in between. The CDR3 has 15 residues.

The CDR3 is CASSQGIAGRVGQYF. The CDR3 DNA sequence: TGTGCCAGCAGCCAAGGAATAGCGGGAAGGGTTGGGCAGTACTTC. The chain links TRBV3-1 to TRBJ2-7; 8 nucleotides align to TRBD2. CDR1 LGHDT and CDR2 YNNKEL come from the germline V gene (reference sequence). This CDR3 spans 15 amino acids. V lost 1 base, J lost 9 bases, and 11 bases stayed unmatched.

In this sample, this clonotype turned up many times. V and J are TRBV20-1 and TRBJ2-2, with 13 bases matching TRBD2. CDR3 length: 16 amino acids. CDR1 and CDR2 from the germline V gene are DFQATT and SNEGSKA (reference sequence). Trimming cost V 3 bases and J 9 bases; bases outside gene matches: 10. CDR3 sequence: CSASGTSGAGVRELFF. The CDR3, as DNA: TGCAGTGCTAGCGGGACTAGCGGGGCCGGGGTCCGGGAGCTGTTTTTT.

This clonotype was recorded at least ten times. The chain couples TRBV7-9 to TRBJ1-1; D unresolved. The V end was cut by 5 bases, the J end by 4 bases, with 8 bases between. Germline CDR1 is SEHNR and CDR2 is FQNEAQ (reference sequence). The CDR3 has 12 residues. The CDR3 region is CASSRESTEAFF. CDR3 bases: TGTGCCAGCAGCCGTGAGTCCACTGAAGCTTTCTTT.

There are many counts of this clonotype. V gene TRBV6-5 combines with J gene TRBJ2-7; 10 nucleotides match TRBD2. Germline assignment: CDR1 MNHEY and CDR2 SVGAGI. The CDR3 has 17 amino acids. Germline trimming cut 1 base from V and 3 bases from J; bases unmatched to any gene: 9. The CDR3 here is CASSYFHPSSGSYEQYF. The CDR3 DNA sequence: TGTGCCAGCAGTTACTTCCATCCGTCTAGCGGGAGCTACGAGCAGTACTTC.

In its sample, this clonotype was seen many times. CDR3 in DNA: TGTGCCAGCAGTTACTCGGCGGCTGGCTACACCTTC. This encodes CASSYSAAGYTF. The genes are TRBV6-2 or TRBV6-3 and TRBJ1-2; no firm D call. The germline V gene encodes CDR1 MNHEY and CDR2 SVGEGT. CDR3 length: 12 residues. V lost 0 bases to trimming and J lost 7 bases, with 6 bases between them.

This clonotype was recorded many times. This chain uses TRBV6-2 or TRBV6-3 with TRBJ2-3; 14 nucleotides line up with TRBD2. In germline, CDR1 is MNHEY, CDR2 SVGEGT. Germline trimming cut 4 bases from V and 4 bases from J; bases unmatched to any gene: 7. There are 17 residues in the CDR3. The DNA for the CDR3 is TGTGCCAGCAGTTCAGGGACTAGCGGGAGTCGCGCAGATACGCAGTATTTT. It is translated as CASSSGTSGSRADTQYF.

This clonotype was found many times. The chain couples TRBV28 to TRBJ2-6; TRBD2 matches at 10 bases. The CDR3 totals 18 residues. V shed 4 bases, J shed 5 bases, and the junction held 11 bases outside the gene matches. CDR1 is MDHEN, CDR2 SYDVKM, per germline. As DNA, the CDR3 is TGTGCCAGCAGTTCACCGGGACTAGCGACGTCGCGGGCCAACGTCCTGACTTTC. Protein: CASSSPGLATSRANVLTF.

This clonotype has a handful of counts. The rearrangement uses TRBV5-1 and TRBJ2-1; 9 positions match TRBD1. Trimming cost V 7 bases and J 5 bases; bases outside gene matches: 7. In germline, CDR1 is SGHRS, CDR2 YFSETQ. The CDR3 totals 14 residues. The CDR3 nucleotides read TGCGCCAGCGAAGGGACAGGGATCAACAATGAGCAGTTCTTC. This sequence encodes CASEGTGINNEQFF.